Listed here are 23 T cell receptor beta chains from one sample, sequenced in a study of graft-versus-host responses after intestinal transplantation. Antigens of these TCRs are unknown. Assay: immunoSEQ multiplex PCR; the TCRdb copy retains only in-frame clones and omits some. The table shows about 90,000 clones, with about 93% occurring only once. The starting material was unstimulated CD8+ T cells sorted from spleen or lymph node cells, obtained before transplant. The receptors were sampled from a human donor who was the organ donor for an intestinal transplant.

The V call is TRBV27, the J call TRBJ1-4, with D maybe TRBD1 (5 bases). The CDR3 runs to 15 residues. Trimming left V 2 bases short and J 4 bases short, with 11 bases between. Germline V gene lookup returns CDR1 MNHEY and CDR2 SMNVEV (reference sequence). The CDR3 loop is CASSLRGRGNEKLFF. The CDR3 region has the DNA TGTGCCAGCAGTTTACGGGGGAGAGGTAATGAAAAACTGTTTTTT. The variable domain in full, completed from reference TRBV27 and TRBJ1-4, reads EAQVTQNPRYLITVTGKKLTVTCSQNMNHEYMSWYRQDPGLGLRQIYYSMNVEVTDKGDVPEGYKVSRKEKRNFPLILESPSPNQTSLYFCASSLRGRGNEKLFFGSGTQLSVL.

This chain joins TRBV5-6 and TRBJ2-3; TRBD2 aligns across 9 bases. The germline gives CDR1 SGHDT, CDR2 YYEEEE. This CDR3 region has 16 residues. Trimming took 3 bases from V and 1 from J; bases not matched to a gene: 6. CDR3 DNA sequence: TGTGCCAGCAGCTCAACCCTAGCGGGACGCACAGATACGCAGTATTTT. This sequence encodes CASSSTLAGRTDTQYF. The variable domain in full, with the rest retrieved from reference TRBV5-6 and TRBJ2-3, is DAGVTQSPTHLIKTRGQQVTLRCSPKSGHDTVSWYQQALGQGPQFIFQYYEEEERQRGNFPDRFSGHQFPNYSSELNVNALLLGDSALYLCASSSTLAGRTDTQYFGPGTRLTVL.

The genes are TRBV19 and TRBJ1-2; D uncertain. This CDR3 region has 13 residues. Trimming pared 6 bases from V and 4 bases from J, leaving 12 bases between. CDR1 and CDR2 (germline): LNHDA, SQIVND (reference sequence). CDR3 bases: TGTGCCAGTAGCTATAAAACCACCTATGGCTACACCTTC. Protein sequence: CASSYKTTYGYTF.

CDR3 sequence reads: CASSKLAGGPDEQYF. In DNA form, the CDR3 reads TGTGCCAGCAGCAAACTAGCGGGAGGGCCGGACGAGCAGTACTTC. This chain links TRBV27 with TRBJ2-7; 13 bases align to TRBD2. The CDR3 is 15 residues long. Unmatched junction bases numbered 7, after V lost 6 bases and J lost 5 bases. The germline V gene encodes CDR1 MNHEY and CDR2 SMNVEV (reference sequence).

This clone was counted a few times. The chain joins TRBV5-1 to TRBJ1-2, with a tentative D call TRBD1 (6 bases). Germline V gives CDR1 SGHRS, CDR2 YFSETQ. This CDR3 has 15 amino acids. The V gene lost 1 base and the J gene lost 8 bases, with 18 bases spanning the gap. The CDR3 reads CASSLSGQGRNGYTF. CDR3 nucleotides: TGCGCCAGCAGCTTGTCGGGGCAGGGGAGAAACGGCTACACCTTC.

The chain joins TRBV7-9 to TRBJ1-5, with no clear D. The CDR3 is 13 amino acids. Germline-derived CDR1 and CDR2 are SEHNR and FQNEAQ (reference sequence). The V end was cut by 5 bases, the J end by 7 bases, with 12 bases between. The CDR3 nucleotides read TGTGCCAGCAGCCCATCCCCCAGGCAGCCCCAGCATTTT. This sequence encodes CASSPSPRQPQHF.

The chain combines TRBV6-1 with TRBJ2-3; 7 nucleotides align to TRBD1. The CDR3 is made up of 14 amino acids. V lost 6 bases, J lost 6 bases, and 9 bases stayed unmatched. Germline CDR1 reads MNHNS; CDR2 reads SASEGT. In DNA form, the CDR3 reads TGTGCCAGCAGCCACGGACAGGATACCGATACGCAGTATTTT. It encodes CASSHGQDTDTQYF.

The chain combines TRBV27 with TRBJ1-1; D ambiguous. The CDR3 runs 14 residues. V was clipped by 2 bases and J by 10 bases, with 17 bases between them. The germline V gene encodes CDR1 MNHEY and CDR2 SMNVEV (reference sequence). DNA for the CDR3: TGTGCCAGCAGTTTAGTGGCATCCCCCACGGGAGCTTTCTTT. Protein product: CASSLVASPTGAFF.

The CDR3 reads CASSTGLGELFF. CDR3 nucleotide sequence: TGTGCCAGCTCCACGGGACTTGGGGAGCTGTTTTTT. This rearrangement joins TRBV27 to TRBJ2-2; weak D call: TRBD2 (6 bases). Germline lookup yields CDR1 MNHEY and CDR2 SMNVEV (reference sequence). Trimming cost V 8 bases and J 8 bases, with 12 bases left between them. The CDR3 runs to 12 residues.

The chain couples TRBV19 to TRBJ2-5, with a possible D match to TRBD1 (5 bases). The CDR3 contains 14 residues. V lost 3 bases and J 2 bases, leaving 10 bases between the germline ends. Looked up from germline, CDR1 is LNHDA and CDR2 is SQIVND (reference sequence). In nucleotides, the CDR3 is TGTGCCAGTAGTATGTTAAGACAGCAAGAGACCCAGTACTTC. Its protein product is CASSMLRQQETQYF.

The genes are TRBV28 and TRBJ2-1; 7 bases are shared with TRBD2. Germline values: CDR1 MDHEN, CDR2 SYDVKM. The CDR3 loop spans 13 amino acids. V trimming: 7 bases; J trimming: 12 bases; junction bases outside the gene matches: 12. The CDR3 bases are TGTGCCAGCACTTATGAGGGCGGGAGCGGGCAGTTCTTC. This gives the protein CASTYEGGSGQFF.

The V gene is TRBV4-2, the J gene TRBJ1-5; unclear D gene. The CDR3 has 16 residues. Between the trimmed V and J ends, which lost 0 bases and 0 bases, there was a span of 9 bases. Germline assignment: CDR1 LGHNA and CDR2 YNFKEQ. DNA for the CDR3: TGTGCCAGCAGCCAAGATCAGAAAAATAGCAATCAGCCCCAGCATTTT. The encoded protein is CASSQDQKNSNQPQHF.

The V and J genes are TRBV19 and TRBJ1-5; the D gene is possibly TRBD1 (6 bases). The CDR3 runs 14 residues. Per germline, CDR1 LNHDA and CDR2 SQIVND (reference sequence). Trimming cost V 9 bases and J 6 bases, with 18 bases left between them. Here the CDR3 DNA reads TGTGCCAGCACAGGGCTGAACTTCGGTCAGCCCCAGCATTTT. This encodes CASTGLNFGQPQHF.

The chain couples TRBV18 to TRBJ1-2, with D uncertain. The CDR3 extends over 14 amino acids. V was cut by 2 bases and J by 5 bases, with 12 bases left in between. The germline V gene has CDR1 KGHSH and CDR2 LQKENI. CDR3 amino acids: CASSPITIPYGYTF. In DNA, the CDR3 is TGTGCCAGCTCACCAATTACAATCCCATATGGCTACACCTTC.

This clone came up once. This chain uses TRBV27 with TRBJ2-1; 9 positions agree with TRBD2. The CDR3 has 14 amino acids. V shed 2 bases and J 8 bases; nucleotides not matched to a gene: 4. Germline-derived CDR1 and CDR2 are MNHEY and SMNVEV (reference sequence). This CDR3 reads CASSLAGGGDEQFF. The CDR3 nucleotides are TGTGCCAGCAGTTTAGCGGGGGGGGGCGATGAGCAGTTCTTC.

The chain joins TRBV6-1 to TRBJ2-5; no definite D call. The ends were cut back, 6 bases at V and 5 bases at J, with 10 bases in the middle. Germline lookup yields CDR1 MNHNS and CDR2 SASEGT. This CDR3 spans 12 amino acids. The CDR3 nucleotides are TGTGCCAGCAGCGTATACCGGGAGACCCAGTACTTC. Translating it yields CASSVYRETQYF.

The rearrangement joins TRBV30 to TRBJ1-2, with 7 bases aligning to TRBD1. The CDR3 spans 13 residues. Germline V gives CDR1 GTSNPN, CDR2 SVGIG (reference sequence). After removal of 0 bases from V and 3 bases from J, the junction contained 1 base not matched to a gene. Written as DNA, the CDR3 is TGTGCCTGGAGTGTAGGGGGCGACTATGGCTACACCTTC. Protein product: CAWSVGGDYGYTF.

The chain recombines TRBV28 with TRBJ1-1; a possible D gene is TRBD1 (5 bases). Trimming shortened V by 6 bases and J by 0 bases, and 8 bases separated the two germline ends. CDR3 length: 13 residues. Germline V gene data show CDR1 as MDHEN and CDR2 as SYDVKM. The chain's CDR3 is CASRGVMNTEAFF. The CDR3 nucleotides read TGTGCCAGCAGAGGGGTCATGAACACTGAAGCTTTCTTT.

V is TRBV9 and J is TRBJ2-7; 8 bases are a match to TRBD1. The J segment lost 4 bases and the V segment lost 3 bases, leaving 6 bases of the junction unmatched. Looked up from germline, CDR1 is SGDLS and CDR2 is YYNGEE. CDR3 length equals 14 residues. CDR3 residues: CASSEGQVGYEQYF. In DNA, the CDR3 is TGTGCCAGCAGCGAGGGACAGGTCGGGTACGAGCAGTACTTC.

The rearrangement links TRBV5-6 to TRBJ2-5, with 12 bases identical to TRBD2. The J call is doubtful: the DNA matches TRBJ2-7 better. CDR3 size: 16 residues. Per the germline V gene, CDR1 is SGHDT and CDR2 is YYEEEE. The DNA of the CDR3 is TGTGCCAGCAGCCTCCGGACTAGCGGGATTAACTACGAGCAGTACTTC. Translation: CASSLRTSGINYEQYF.

J is TRBJ2-2 and V is TRBV11-2, with D possibly being TRBD1 (5 bases). The length of the CDR3 is 14 residues. From germline, CDR1 is SGHAT and CDR2 FQNNGV. The V gene lost 4 bases and the J gene lost 4 bases, with 10 bases spanning the gap. The CDR3 nucleotides are TGTGCCAGCAGCTACGAAAGGGGCACCGGGGAGCTGTTTTTT. Protein: CASSYERGTGELFF.

The DNA of the CDR3 is TGTGCCAGCAGCTTGAACCACAGGGATTTCTACGAGCAGTACTTC. This encodes CASSLNHRDFYEQYF. This chain links TRBV5-4 with TRBJ2-7, with a tentative D call TRBD1 (6 bases). Per the germline V gene, CDR1 is SGHNT and CDR2 is YYREEE (reference sequence). V was shortened by 1 base and J by 3 bases, with 14 bases between the two germline ends. The CDR3 has 15 amino acids. Drawing the rest from reference TRBV5-4 and TRBJ2-7, the complete variable domain is ETGVTQSPTHLIKTRGQQVTLRCSSQSGHNTVSWYQQALGQGPQFIFQYYREEENGRGNFPPRFSGLQFPNYSSELNVNALELDDSALYLCASSLNHRDFYEQYFGPGTRLTVT.

This clone was detected only once. The chain links TRBV13 to TRBJ1-1; D is ambiguous. Trimming removed 3 bases from V and 0 bases from J, with 2 bases in between. CDR1 PRHDT and CDR2 FYEKMQ come from the germline V gene (reference sequence). The CDR3 sequence is 12 residues long. This CDR3 is CASSFMNTEAFF. CDR3 DNA sequence: TGTGCCAGCAGCTTTATGAACACTGAAGCTTTCTTT.